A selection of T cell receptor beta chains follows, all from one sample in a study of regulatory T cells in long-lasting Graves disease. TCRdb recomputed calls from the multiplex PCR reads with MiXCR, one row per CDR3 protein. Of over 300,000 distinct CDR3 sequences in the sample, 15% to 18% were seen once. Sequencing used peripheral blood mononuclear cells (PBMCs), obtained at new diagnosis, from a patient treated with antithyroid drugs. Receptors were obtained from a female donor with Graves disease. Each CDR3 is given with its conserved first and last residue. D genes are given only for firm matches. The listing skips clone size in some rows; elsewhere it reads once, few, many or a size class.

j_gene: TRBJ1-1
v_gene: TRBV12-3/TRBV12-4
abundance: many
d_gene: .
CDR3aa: CASSLGGYTETFF
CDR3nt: TGTGCCAGCAGTTTAGGGGGCTACACTGAAACTTTCTTT

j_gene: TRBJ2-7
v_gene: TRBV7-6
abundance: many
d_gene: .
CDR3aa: CASSLGATDRVEQYF
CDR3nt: TGTGCCAGCAGCTTAGGCGCGACAGACAGAGTCGAGCAGTACTTC

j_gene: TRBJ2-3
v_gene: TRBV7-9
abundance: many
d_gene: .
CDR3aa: CASSFGFWDDSTDTQYF
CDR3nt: TGTGCCAGCAGCTTTGGGTTTTGGGACGATAGCACAGATACGCAGTATTTT

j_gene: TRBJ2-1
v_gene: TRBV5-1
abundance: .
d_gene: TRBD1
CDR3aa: CASSPGWDSSYNEQFF
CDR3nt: TGCGCCAGCAGCCCTGGGTGGGACAGCTCCTACAATGAGCAGTTCTTC

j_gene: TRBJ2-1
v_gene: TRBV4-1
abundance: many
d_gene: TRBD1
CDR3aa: CASSLQGTALNEQFF
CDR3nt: TGCGCCAGCAGCCTCCAAGGGACAGCCTTAAATGAGCAGTTCTTC

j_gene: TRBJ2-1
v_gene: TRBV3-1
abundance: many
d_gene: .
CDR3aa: CASSQVDSQGNEQFF
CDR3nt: TGTGCCAGCAGCCAGGTAGACTCCCAAGGGAATGAGCAGTTCTTC

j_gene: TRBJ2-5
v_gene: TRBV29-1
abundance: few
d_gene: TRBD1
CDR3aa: CSVEVWGDRGRKTQYF
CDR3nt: TGCAGCGTTGAAGTATGGGGGGACAGGGGGCGAAAGACCCAGTACTTC

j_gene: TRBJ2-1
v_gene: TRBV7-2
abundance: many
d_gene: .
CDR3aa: CASSLAGDGNEQFF
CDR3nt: TGTGCCAGCAGCTTAGCGGGAGACGGGAATGAGCAGTTCTTC

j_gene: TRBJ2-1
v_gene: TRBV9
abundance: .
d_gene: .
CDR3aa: CASSLRPKRVFYNEQFF
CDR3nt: TGTGCCAGCTCCCTTCGTCCTAAGCGGGTTTTCTACAATGAGCAGTTCTTC

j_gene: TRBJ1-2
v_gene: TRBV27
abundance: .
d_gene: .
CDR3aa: CASSLAGQGGYTF
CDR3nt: TGTGCCAGCAGTTTAGCGGGCCAAGGAGGCTACACCTTC

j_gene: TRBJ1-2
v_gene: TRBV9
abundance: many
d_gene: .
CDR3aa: CASSVEQGYGYTF
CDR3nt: TGTGCCAGCAGCGTAGAACAGGGCTATGGCTACACCTTC

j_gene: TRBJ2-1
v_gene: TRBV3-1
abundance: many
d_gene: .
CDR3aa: CASSMRWFEQFF
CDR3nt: TGTGCCAGCAGCATGAGGTGGTTTGAGCAGTTCTTC

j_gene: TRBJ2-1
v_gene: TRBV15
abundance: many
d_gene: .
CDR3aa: CATSREVSGGGLGQFF
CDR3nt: TGTGCCACCAGCAGAGAGGTGTCAGGGGGAGGCCTTGGGCAGTTCTTC

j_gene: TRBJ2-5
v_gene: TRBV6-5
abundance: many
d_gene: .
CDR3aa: CASQLPGGETQYF
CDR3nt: TGTGCCAGTCAGTTACCGGGCGGAGAGACCCAGTACTTC

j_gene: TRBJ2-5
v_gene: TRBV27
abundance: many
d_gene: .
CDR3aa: CASSLSYREETQYF
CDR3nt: TGTGCCAGCAGTTTATCGTACAGGGAAGAGACCCAGTACTTC

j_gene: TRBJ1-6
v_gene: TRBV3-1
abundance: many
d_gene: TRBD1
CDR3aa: CASSQGDRGYNSPLHF
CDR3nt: TGTGCCAGCAGCCAAGGGGACAGGGGATATAATTCACCCCTCCACTTT

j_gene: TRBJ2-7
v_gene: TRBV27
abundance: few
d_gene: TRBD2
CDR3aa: CASSPLAGVRGEQYF
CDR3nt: TGTGCCAGCAGTCCTCTAGCGGGGGTCCGCGGCGAGCAGTACTTC

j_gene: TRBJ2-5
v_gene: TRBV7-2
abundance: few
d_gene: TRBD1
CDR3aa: CASSFDRGPAQYF
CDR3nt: TGTGCCAGCAGCTTCGATAGGGGGCCGGCCCAGTACTTC

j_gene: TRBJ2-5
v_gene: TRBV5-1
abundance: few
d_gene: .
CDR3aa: CASSFDTAGQETQYF
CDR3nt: TGCGCCAGCAGCTTCGATACAGCTGGGCAAGAGACCCAGTACTTC

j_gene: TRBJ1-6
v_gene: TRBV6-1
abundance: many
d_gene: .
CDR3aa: CASNLRGGHNSPLHF
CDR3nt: TGTGCCAGCAACTTACGTGGGGGTCATAATTCACCCCTCCACTTT

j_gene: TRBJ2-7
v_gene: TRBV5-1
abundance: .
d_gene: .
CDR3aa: CASSYGSSYEQYF
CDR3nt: TGCGCCAGCAGCTATGGGAGTTCCTACGAGCAGTACTTC

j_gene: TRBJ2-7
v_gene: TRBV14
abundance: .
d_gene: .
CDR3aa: CASSIGSYEQYF
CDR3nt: TGTGCCAGCAGTATAGGGTCATATGAGCAGTACTTC

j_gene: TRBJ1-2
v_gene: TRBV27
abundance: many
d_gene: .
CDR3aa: CASRPSPGINYGYTF
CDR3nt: TGTGCCAGCAGGCCATCACCAGGGATTAACTATGGCTACACCTTC

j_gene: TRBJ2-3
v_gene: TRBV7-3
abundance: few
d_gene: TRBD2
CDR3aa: CASSAQTGTTQDTQYF
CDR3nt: TGTGCCAGCAGCGCACAAACCGGGACTACCCAAGATACGCAGTATTTT

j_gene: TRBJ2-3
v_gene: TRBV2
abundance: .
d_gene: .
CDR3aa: CASSPTGGRGQPPDTQYF
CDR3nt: TGTGCCAGCAGTCCTACGGGGGGCAGGGGACAGCCCCCAGATACGCAGTATTTT

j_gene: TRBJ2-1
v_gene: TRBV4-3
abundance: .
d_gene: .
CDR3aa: CASSQGKQDNEQFF
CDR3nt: TGCGCCAGCAGCCAAGGTAAACAGGACAATGAGCAGTTCTTC

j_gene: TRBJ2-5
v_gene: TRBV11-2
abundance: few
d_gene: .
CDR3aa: CVSSSGGQETQYF
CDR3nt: TGTGTCAGCAGCTCCGGAGGCCAAGAGACCCAGTACTTC

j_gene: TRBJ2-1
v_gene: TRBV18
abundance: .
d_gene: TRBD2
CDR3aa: CASSPPSGSNEQFF
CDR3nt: TGTGCCAGCTCACCACCTAGCGGGAGCAATGAGCAGTTCTTC

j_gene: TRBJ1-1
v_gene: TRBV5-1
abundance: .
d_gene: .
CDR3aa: CASSSPFEGRDTEAFF
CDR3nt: TGCGCCAGCAGCTCCCCCTTTGAGGGGCGGGACACTGAAGCTTTCTTT

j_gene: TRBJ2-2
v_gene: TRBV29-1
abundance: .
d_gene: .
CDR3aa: CSVDVGNTGELFF
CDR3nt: TGCAGCGTTGATGTCGGGAACACCGGGGAGCTGTTTTTT

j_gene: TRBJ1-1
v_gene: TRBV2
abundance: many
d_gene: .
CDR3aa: CASAGRARNTEAFF
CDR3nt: TGTGCCAGCGCAGGGAGGGCGAGGAACACTGAAGCTTTCTTT

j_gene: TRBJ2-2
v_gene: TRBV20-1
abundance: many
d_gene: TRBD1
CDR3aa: CSARESPGQGYTGELFF
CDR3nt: TGCAGTGCTAGAGAGTCTCCGGGACAGGGGTACACCGGGGAGCTGTTTTTT

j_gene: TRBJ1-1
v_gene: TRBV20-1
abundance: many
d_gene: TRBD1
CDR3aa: CRGRAGNRGRTGTEAFF
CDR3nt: TGCAGGGGCCGAGCGGGAAACAGGGGGCGGACGGGCACTGAAGCTTTCTTT

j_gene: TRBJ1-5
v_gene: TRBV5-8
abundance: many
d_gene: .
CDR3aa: CASTGGPFSNQPQHF
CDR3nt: TGTGCCAGCACAGGAGGCCCATTTAGCAATCAGCCCCAGCATTTT

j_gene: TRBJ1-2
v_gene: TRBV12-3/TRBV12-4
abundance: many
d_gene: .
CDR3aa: CASRPTDNYGYTF
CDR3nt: TGTGCCAGCAGACCGACAGATAACTATGGCTACACCTTC

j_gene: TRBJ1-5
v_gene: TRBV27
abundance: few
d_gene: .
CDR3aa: CASSLSRGVAQPQHF
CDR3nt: TGTGCCAGCAGTTTATCGCGGGGTGTTGCTCAGCCCCAGCATTTT

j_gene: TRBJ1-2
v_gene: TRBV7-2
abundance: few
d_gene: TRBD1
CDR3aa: CASSPYRGGYTF
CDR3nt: TGTGCCAGCAGCCCCTACAGGGGCGGCTACACCTTC

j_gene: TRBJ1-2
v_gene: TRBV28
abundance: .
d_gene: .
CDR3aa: CASLGSPKYNYGYTF
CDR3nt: TGTGCCAGCTTAGGGAGCCCCAAATATAACTATGGCTACACCTTC

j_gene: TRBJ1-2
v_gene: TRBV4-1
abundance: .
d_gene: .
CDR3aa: CASSPLIGNYGYTF
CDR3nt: TGCGCCAGCAGCCCTTTAATCGGGAACTATGGCTACACCTTC

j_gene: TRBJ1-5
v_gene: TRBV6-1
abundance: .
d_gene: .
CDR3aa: CASSPDWGDGGQPQHF
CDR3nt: TGTGCCAGCAGCCCCGATTGGGGGGACGGCGGCCAGCCCCAGCATTTT

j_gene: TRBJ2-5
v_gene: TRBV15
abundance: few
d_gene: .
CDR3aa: CATSRSGGGETQYF
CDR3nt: TGTGCCACCAGCAGATCAGGGGGGGGGGAGACCCAGTACTTC

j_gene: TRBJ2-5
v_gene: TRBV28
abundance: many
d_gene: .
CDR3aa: CASRQGKGTQYF
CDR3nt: TGTGCCAGCAGGCAGGGGAAAGGGACCCAGTACTTC

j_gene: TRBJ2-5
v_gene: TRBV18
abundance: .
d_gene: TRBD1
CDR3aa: CASSPRGTALEETQYF
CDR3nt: TGTGCCAGCTCACCTAGGGGGACAGCATTGGAGGAGACCCAGTACTTC

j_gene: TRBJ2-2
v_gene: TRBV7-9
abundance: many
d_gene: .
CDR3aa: CASSLAHRELTGELFF
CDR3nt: TGTGCCAGCAGCTTAGCGCACAGGGAGTTGACCGGGGAGCTGTTTTTT

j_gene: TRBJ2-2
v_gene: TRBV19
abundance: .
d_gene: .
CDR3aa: CASSREYTGELFF
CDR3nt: TGTGCCAGTAGTCGGGAGTACACCGGGGAGCTGTTTTTT

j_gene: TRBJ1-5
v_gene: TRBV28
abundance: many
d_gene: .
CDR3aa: CASSFRDYQSNQPQHF
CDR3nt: TGTGCCAGCAGTTTTCGGGATTACCAGAGCAATCAGCCCCAGCATTTT

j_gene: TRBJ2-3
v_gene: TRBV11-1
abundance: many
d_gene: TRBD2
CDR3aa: CASSSGLTADTQYF
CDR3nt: TGTGCCAGCAGCTCGGGACTAACCGCAGATACGCAGTATTTT

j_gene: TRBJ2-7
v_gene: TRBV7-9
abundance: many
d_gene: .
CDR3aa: CASSLEGGTAYEQYF
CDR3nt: TGTGCCAGCAGCTTAGAAGGCGGGACCGCCTACGAGCAGTACTTC

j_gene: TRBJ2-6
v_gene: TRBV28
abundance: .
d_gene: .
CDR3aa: CASINRAGANVLTF
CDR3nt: TGTGCCAGCATAAACAGGGCTGGGGCCAACGTCCTGACTTTC